The clone carrying this T cell receptor beta chain was seen more than once but under ten times. Its antigen is currently unknown. The CDR3 is 14 amino acids. Germline values: CDR1 KGHDR, CDR2 SFDVKD. V was clipped by 2 bases and J by 5 bases; unmatched bases: 5. This record belongs to a study of CD4 T cells in relation to SARS-CoV-2 and coronaviruses. Study context: Controls used an HIV-1 Nef peptide pool or no peptide.

The unexposed donors gave CD4+ T cells in about 2011-2019, prior to COVID-19. The cells were cultured for about ten days before CD4+ T cells were isolated. On days 3 and 7, cultures got half fresh IL-2 medium. Assay used: immunoSEQ multiplex PCR; TCRdb lists only in-frame clones, some missing. The data hold tens of thousands of clones, with approximately 84% observed a single time. Sequencing was carried out using CD4+ T cells from PBMCs, cultured in vitro. The gene calls are TRBV24-1 and TRBJ2-7; 7 bases align to TRBD1. The TCR comes from a human donor in good health. The CDR3, as DNA: TGTGCCACCAGTGATTCACAGGGGATCCACGAGCAGTACTTC. Protein sequence: CATSDSQGIHEQYF.